Following are 23 T cell receptor beta chains from one sample sequenced in a study of early T cells in non-severe SARS-CoV-2 infection. MiXCR was run by TCRdb on the 5' RACE reads, yielding one entry per CDR3 protein. The sample lists some 60,000 distinct CDR3 sequences, around 9.3% seen once, with about 16% in the top ten. The source material was whole blood. The receptors were sampled from an adult who was a healthcare worker with PCR-confirmed SARS-CoV-2 infection or an uninfected control (not recorded which).

The sample holds one count of this clonotype. The chain joins TRBV7-2 to TRBJ2-4; D uncertain. Germline CDR1 and CDR2: SGHTA and FQGNSA. This CDR3 has 14 residues. The germline V and J ends were trimmed by 2 bases and 0 bases, with 5 bases remaining between them. The CDR3 DNA reads TGTGCCAGCAGCTTAAGTATAGCCAAAAACATTCAGTACTTC. Amino acids: CASSLSIAKNIQYF.

The chain links TRBV7-2 to TRBJ2-2; 8 bases agree with TRBD1. Germline values: CDR1 SGHTA, CDR2 FQGNSA. CDR3 length: 16 residues. V lost 8 bases and J lost 7; bases outside the gene matches: 15. DNA of the CDR3: TGTGCCAGCCAACCAAATGGACAGGGTTTTATCGGGGAGCTGTTTTTT. Translated, it gives CASQPNGQGFIGELFF.

The V call is TRBV12-3 or TRBV12-4, the J call TRBJ2-3; the D call may be TRBD1 or TRBD2 (5 bases each). V shed 6 bases and J shed 4 bases, with 17 bases lying between them. The CDR3 is made up of 15 amino acids. This chain's CDR3 is CASRDQGGSSDTQYF. The CDR3 coding sequence is TGTGCCAGCAGGGATCAGGGCGGGTCGTCAGATACGCAGTATTTT.

This clonotype was picked up a small number of times. The genes are TRBV7-9 and TRBJ1-5; D gene ambiguous. The V gene's germline CDR1 is SEHNR and CDR2 FQNEAQ (reference sequence). V was cut by 5 bases and J by 7 bases, with 12 bases left in between. The CDR3 consists of 13 residues. CDR3 loop: CASSLGPTQPQHF. In DNA form, the CDR3 reads TGTGCCAGCAGCCTAGGGCCAACACAGCCCCAGCATTTT.

V gene TRBV6-2 or TRBV6-3 combines with J gene TRBJ2-3, with 7 positions matching TRBD2. The length of the CDR3 is 16 residues. The V segment lost 10 bases and the J segment 4 bases; nucleotides outside the gene matches: 17. The germline gives CDR1 MNHEY, CDR2 SVGEGT. The CDR3 DNA follows: TGTGCCACCACCGGATTGGCGGGAGTCCCTCCAGATACGCAGTATTTT. Its protein is CATTGLAGVPPDTQYF.

At least ten counts were recorded for this clonotype. The chain recombines TRBV28 with TRBJ2-4, with D unclear. This CDR3 contains 14 residues. The V gene lost 5 bases and the J gene lost 0 bases, with 8 bases spanning the gap. From germline, CDR1 is MDHEN and CDR2 SYDVKM. CDR3 sequence: CASSNGEAKNIQYF. CDR3 nucleotide sequence: TGTGCCAGCAGTAATGGGGAAGCCAAAAACATTCAGTACTTC.

This clonotype was seen ten or more times. The V and J genes are TRBV28 and TRBJ1-1; 11 bases line up with TRBD1. The CDR3 contains 14 residues. V was pared by 6 bases and J by 5 bases, with 5 bases of the junction left unmatched. Germline-derived CDR1 and CDR2 are MDHEN and SYDVKM. DNA of the CDR3: TGTGCCAGCAGGTTCGGACAGGGGGCGACTGAAGCTTTCTTT. This translates into CASRFGQGATEAFF.

This chain joins TRBV3-1 and TRBJ2-7; D is unclear. The CDR3 is 11 residues long. Germline CDR1 reads LGHDT; CDR2 reads YNNKEL (reference sequence). Deletions cut 5 bases from V and 4 bases from J, with 6 bases between. The CDR3: CASSSQYEQYF. The CDR3 nucleotides read TGTGCCAGCAGCTCACAGTACGAGCAGTACTTC.

The V call is TRBV28, the J call TRBJ2-1; TRBD2 matches at 8 bases. Trimming at V came to 3 bases and at J to 10 bases, leaving 2 bases not matched to a gene. The CDR3 runs to 12 residues. Germline V gene sequence: CDR1 MDHEN, CDR2 SYDVKM. CDR3 DNA sequence: TGTGCCAGCAGTTTGAGGACTAGCGAGCAGTTCTTC. This sequence encodes CASSLRTSEQFF.

The chain couples TRBV19 to TRBJ1-5; 8 nucleotides agree with TRBD1. Germline assignment: CDR1 LNHDA and CDR2 SQIVND (reference sequence). The J segment lost 2 bases and the V segment lost 5 bases, leaving 14 bases of the junction unmatched. This CDR3 has 18 amino acids. The CDR3 coding sequence is TGTGCCAGTAGTGGCGTACCTCTGGTGACAGGGGGCAATCAGCCCCAGCATTTT. It specifies CASSGVPLVTGGNQPQHF.

CDR3 DNA: TGTGCCAGCAGCTCCACTCTCGGAGGTGTGGGAAACACCATATATTTT. Its protein product is CASSSTLGGVGNTIYF. The chain uses TRBV11-2 and TRBJ1-3, with unresolved D. Trimming took off 4 bases at V and 4 bases at J, with 17 bases between the two ends. CDR1 SGHAT and CDR2 FQNNGV come from the germline V gene. This CDR3 spans 16 amino acids.

At least ten counts were recorded for this clonotype. CDR3 coding DNA: TGCAGCGTTGGAGGGACTAGCAGATACAATGAGCAGTTCTTC. Amino acids: CSVGGTSRYNEQFF. J is TRBJ2-1 and V is TRBV29-1; 9 nucleotides align to TRBD2. Germline V CDR1 and CDR2: SQVTM, ANQGSEA. The CDR3 contains 14 residues. V dropped 4 bases and J dropped 4; count of bases not matched to a gene: 5.

The sample holds many counts of this clonotype. The genes are TRBV4-3 and TRBJ2-5, with TRBD1 as a possible D gene (5 bases). V lost 0 bases and J lost 4, with 9 bases in between. Germline-derived CDR1 and CDR2 are LGHNA and YSLEER. The CDR3 runs 14 residues. The DNA of the CDR3 is TGCGCCAGCAGCCAAGATGGGCAGGGAGAGACCCAGTACTTC. This codes for CASSQDGQGETQYF.

This chain links TRBV7-9 with TRBJ2-3; 8 bases match TRBD2. This CDR3 has 16 residues. J lost 3 bases, V lost 3 bases, and 8 bases had no gene match. The germline CDR1 and CDR2 sequences are SEHNR and FQNEAQ (reference sequence). CDR3: CASSLISGATTDTQYF. CDR3 DNA sequence: TGTGCCAGCAGCTTGATTAGCGGGGCAACTACAGATACGCAGTATTTT.

This clonotype was counted many times. The rearrangement links TRBV6-1 to TRBJ2-4; 8 nucleotides match TRBD1. From germline, CDR1 is MNHNS and CDR2 SASEGT. The V segment lost 2 bases and the J segment 0 bases; nucleotides outside the gene matches: 9. The CDR3 is 18 residues long. The chain's CDR3 is CASSERTGRGLAKNIQYF. The CDR3 DNA reads as TGTGCCAGCAGTGAAAGGACAGGGCGAGGGTTAGCCAAAAACATTCAGTACTTC.

This clonotype was picked up many times. The CDR3 DNA reads as TGTGCCAGCAGCCTCAGCCGAACAGATACGCAGTATTTT. The encoded protein is CASSLSRTDTQYF. This chain uses TRBV5-4 with TRBJ2-3; no definite D call. Looked up from germline, CDR1 is SGHNT and CDR2 is YYREEE (reference sequence). Trimming took off 4 bases at V and 3 bases at J, with 9 bases between the two ends. This CDR3 comprises 13 residues.

The gene calls are TRBV7-3 and TRBJ2-1; 10 positions agree with TRBD2. CDR1 and CDR2 from the germline V gene are SGHTA and FQGTGA. This CDR3 region has 17 residues. The J segment lost 4 bases and the V segment lost 5 bases, leaving 11 bases of the junction unmatched. CDR3 in amino acids: CASSPLPIAGGYNEQFF. CDR3 DNA sequence: TGTGCCAGCAGCCCGCTCCCTATAGCGGGGGGTTACAATGAGCAGTTCTTC.

This clonotype was seen repeatedly, ten times or more. The chain carries TRBV11-2 and TRBJ2-5; D is ambiguous. CDR1 and CDR2 from the germline V gene are SGHAT and FQNNGV. The CDR3 is 15 amino acids. V was cut by 4 bases and J by 0 bases, with 12 bases left in between. The CDR3 here is CASSSQQLYQETQYF. Here the CDR3 DNA reads TGTGCCAGCAGCTCACAACAACTATACCAAGAGACCCAGTACTTC. The variable domain in full, completed from reference TRBV11-2 and TRBJ2-5, reads EAGVAQSPRYKIIEKRQSVAFWCNPISGHATLYWYQQILGQGPKLLIQFQNNGVVDDSQLPKDRFSAERLKGVDSTLKIQPAKLEDSAVYLCASSSQQLYQETQYFGPGTRLLVL.

This clonotype was observed a handful of times. The chain is built from TRBV7-9 and TRBJ2-6; D is perhaps TRBD1 (6 bases). The CDR3 length is 14 residues. Germline CDR1 SEHNR, CDR2 FQNEAQ (reference sequence). With 3 bases removed from V and 9 bases from J, the gap between germline ends came to 12 bases. The CDR3 region is CASSFWDTRNVLTF. The CDR3 nucleotides read TGTGCCAGCAGCTTCTGGGACACCCGCAACGTCCTGACTTTC.

This clonotype was counted between two and nine times. This rearrangement joins TRBV5-4 to TRBJ2-5, with D possibly being TRBD1 or TRBD2 (5 bases each). Germline V gene lookup returns CDR1 SGHNT and CDR2 YYREEE (reference sequence). V gave up 2 bases and J gave up 5 bases, with 13 bases separating them. This CDR3 has 14 amino acids. In DNA, the CDR3 is TGTGCCAGCAGCTTTCAAAGGGGCGGGGAGACCCAGTACTTC. It codes for CASSFQRGGETQYF.

The sample holds many counts of this clonotype. The chain uses TRBV12-3 or TRBV12-4 and TRBJ2-5; no firm D call. V lost 4 bases and J lost 2, with 2 bases in between. The CDR3 is 11 residues long. In DNA form, the CDR3 reads TGTGCCAGCAGTTCGCAAGAGACCCAGTACTTC. Protein: CASSSQETQYF.

The chain recombines TRBV28 with TRBJ2-7; no definite D call. The CDR3 runs 11 residues. In germline, CDR1 is MDHEN, CDR2 SYDVKM. V lost 6 bases to trimming and J lost 6 bases, with 9 bases between them. The CDR3 loop is CASSLSIEQYF. As DNA, the CDR3 is TGTGCCAGCAGCTTGTCCATCGAGCAGTACTTC.

In this sample, this clonotype turned up many times. The chain couples TRBV7-9 to TRBJ2-7, with D possibly matching TRBD2 (7 bases). Germline V gene lookup returns CDR1 SEHNR and CDR2 FQNEAQ (reference sequence). Trimming removed 1 base at V and 7 bases at J, with 14 bases between. The CDR3 runs 14 residues. The CDR3 DNA reads TGTGCCAGCAGCTTAGTAACAGGGAGGGAAGAGCAGTACTTC. Amino acids: CASSLVTGREEQYF.